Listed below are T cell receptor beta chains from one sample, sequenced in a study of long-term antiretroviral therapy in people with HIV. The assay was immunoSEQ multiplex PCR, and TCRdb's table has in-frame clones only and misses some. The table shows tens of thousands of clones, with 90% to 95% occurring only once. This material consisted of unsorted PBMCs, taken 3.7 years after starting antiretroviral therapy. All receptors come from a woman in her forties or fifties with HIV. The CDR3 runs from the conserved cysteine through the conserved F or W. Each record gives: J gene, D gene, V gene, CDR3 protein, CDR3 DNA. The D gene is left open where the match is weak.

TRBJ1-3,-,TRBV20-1,CAGVSGNTIYF,TGTGCCGGAGTCTCTGGAAACACCATATATTTT
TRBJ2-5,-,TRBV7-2,CASSLDQGGIQETQYF,TGTGCCAGCAGCTTAGATCAGGGCGGGATCCAAGAGACCCAGTACTTC
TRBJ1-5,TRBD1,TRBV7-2,CASSLIRGNDQPQHF,TGTGCCAGCAGCTTGATCAGGGGGAACGATCAGCCCCAGCATTTT
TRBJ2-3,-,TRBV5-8,CASSLGQPATDTQYF,TGTGCCAGCAGCTTGGGACAGCCCGCGACAGATACGCAGTATTTT
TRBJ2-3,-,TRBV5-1,CASSLEVQDTQYF,TGCGCCAGCAGCTTGGAGGTGCAAGATACGCAGTATTTT
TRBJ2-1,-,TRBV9,CASGVSSYNEQFF,TGTGCCAGCGGGGTAAGCTCCTACAATGAGCAGTTCTTC
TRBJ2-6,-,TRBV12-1,CASRDRVPLPQPISGANVLTF,TGTGCCAGCAGGGACAGGGTTCCCCTACCGCAACCGATCTCTGGGGCCAACGTCCTGACTTTC
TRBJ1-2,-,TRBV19,CASSDRDSYGYTF,TGTGCCAGTAGTGACAGAGACTCCTATGGCTACACCTTC
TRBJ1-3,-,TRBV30,CAWGAGNTIYF,TGTGCCTGGGGGGCTGGAAACACCATATATTTT
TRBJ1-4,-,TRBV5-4,CASSLGQRSEKLFF,TGTGCCAGCAGCTTGGGACAGCGGAGTGAAAAACTGTTTTTT
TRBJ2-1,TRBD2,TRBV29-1,CSVESLLAGGYNEQFF,TGCAGCGTTGAGAGTCTACTAGCGGGGGGGTACAATGAGCAGTTCTTC
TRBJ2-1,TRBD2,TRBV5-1,CASSSYLAGVNEQFF,TGCGCCAGCAGCTCCTACCTAGCGGGGGTCAATGAGCAGTTCTTC
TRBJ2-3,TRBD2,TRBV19,CASSIPSGGSDTQYF,TGTGCCAGTAGTATCCCTAGCGGGGGGTCAGATACGCAGTATTTT